The 12 T cell receptor beta chains listed next were all sequenced from one sample in a study of T cells in Graves' hyperthyroidism and ophthalmopathy. RNA transcripts served as the template for amplifying TCR beta CDR3 regions. When the TCR CDR3 underwent first-round RT-PCR, the HTBI primer set was used. MiXCR, applied by TCRdb to the multiplex PCR reads, yields one record per CDR3 protein. The table shows 650,000 to 800,000 distinct CDR3 sequences, with 40% to 55% occurring only once. Input material: peripheral blood or thyroid tissue (not recorded which). The source is an adult man with Graves' disease, either hyperthyroidism or ophthalmopathy (not recorded which).

This sequence joins TRBV12-3 or TRBV12-4 and TRBJ1-4, with a possible D match to TRBD1 (5 bases). Trimming left V 3 bases short and J 8 bases short, with 13 bases between. The CDR3 runs 14 residues. CDR3 sequence (DNA): TGTGCCAGCAGTTTTTGGGGAGAGGGGGAAAAACTGTTTTTT. Translated, it gives CASSFWGEGEKLFF.

With regard to this clonotype: The missing conserved phenylalanine or tryptophan at the end of this CDR3 makes a read error likely. Because the CDR3's place on the DNA is in doubt, the DNA is left out and the CDR3 is given as listed by TCRdb. The rearrangement uses TRBV7-2 and TRBJ2-6; whether TRBD2, the table's D call, matches the DNA was not checked. Germline CDR1 and CDR2: SGHTA and FQGNSA. The CDR3 is made up of 9 amino acids, end residues included. The CDR3 is CASSQSTSG.

At least ten counts were recorded for this clonotype. The chain couples TRBV29-1 to TRBJ1-2; TRBD1 aligns across 8 bases. The CDR3 loop spans 14 amino acids. Germline V CDR1 and CDR2: SQVTM, ANQGSEA. V dropped 6 bases and J dropped 2; count of bases not matched to a gene: 8. The CDR3 here is CSVDSRTGNYGYTF. The CDR3 bases are TGCAGCGTGGACTCCCGGACAGGGAACTATGGCTACACCTTC.

This clonotype turned up a few times. The chain is built from TRBV20-1 and TRBJ1-1; the match to TRBD1 covers 9 bases. J was trimmed by 5 bases and V by 5 bases; bases with no gene match: 6. CDR1 is DFQATT, CDR2 SNEGSKA, per germline (reference sequence). The CDR3 contains 13 residues. CDR3 residues: CSAAPTGGTEAFF. In DNA form, the CDR3 reads TGCAGTGCTGCACCGACAGGGGGGACTGAAGCTTTCTTT.

This clonotype was found once. The chain uses TRBV5-1 and TRBJ1-5; D call uncertain. The ends were cut back, 1 base at V and 7 bases at J, with 12 bases in the middle. CDR1 and CDR2 (germline): SGHRS, YFSETQ. The CDR3 has 14 residues. CDR3 protein: CASSLRLRGQPQHF. The CDR3 DNA is TGCGCCAGCAGCTTGAGGCTTCGGGGACAGCCCCAGCATTTT.

In the case of this clonotype: The junction and the germline gene differ at one end; a read error may be behind it. This chain connects TRBV12-3 or TRBV12-4 to TRBJ2-5; a possible D gene is TRBD2 (5 bases). The CDR3 covers 14 residues. The DNA for the CDR3 is TGTGCCAGCAGTTTATTTAGCGACCAAGGGACCCAGTACTTC. Translated, it gives CASSLFSDQGTQYF.

J is TRBJ1-1 and V is TRBV7-2; D is unresolved. The CDR3 is 12 amino acids. The germline V gene has CDR1 SGHTA and CDR2 FQGNSA. The V and J ends lost 6 bases and 3 bases respectively, with 8 bases between them. CDR3 amino acids: CASRERYTEAFF. The CDR3 nucleotides read TGTGCCAGCAGAGAGAGATACACTGAAGCTTTCTTT.

A few counts support this clonotype. The genes are TRBV20-1 and TRBJ1-1; possibly TRBD1 for D (6 bases). Germline lookup yields CDR1 DFQATT and CDR2 SNEGSKA (reference sequence). V lost 0 bases, J lost 0 bases, and 14 bases lay in between. CDR3 length: 16 residues. The CDR3 coding sequence is TGCAGTGCTAGAGATCTGGCAGGGGCGTTGAACACTGAAGCTTTCTTT. It codes for CSARDLAGALNTEAFF.

This clonotype was counted between two and nine times. This chain links TRBV7-8 with TRBJ2-5, with unresolved D. V was shortened by 6 bases and J by 5 bases, with 19 bases between the two germline ends. This CDR3 is built from 15 residues. Looked up from germline, CDR1 is SGHVS and CDR2 is FQNEAQ. The CDR3 sequence is CASSPSWTGLETQYF. The CDR3 bases are TGTGCCAGCAGTCCCTCTTGGACCGGCTTGGAGACCCAGTACTTC.

A word on this clonotype: Mismatch with germline at one junction end may stem from a read error. V is TRBV4-1 and J is TRBJ2-2; D may be TRBD1 (5 bases). Germline CDR1 and CDR2: MGHRA and YSYEKL. The CDR3 has 15 amino acids. CDR3 sequence (DNA): TGCGCCAGCAGCCAGGGGTGGTCGGACACCAGGGAGCTGTTTTTT. Encoded protein: CASSQGWSDTRELFF.

With respect to this clonotype: This may come from a read error, since a much larger clone is one base off. This chain links TRBV7-9 with TRBJ2-5; D is perhaps TRBD1 (5 bases). CDR1 and CDR2 (germline): SEHNR, FQNEAQ (reference sequence). The CDR3 has 13 residues. V lost 5 bases, J lost 5 bases, and 12 bases lay in between. DNA of the CDR3: TGTGCCAGCAGCCCCGCCAGGGATGAGACCCAGTACTTC. This encodes CASSPARDETQYF. The full variable domain, rest sourced from reference TRBV7-9 and TRBJ2-5, is DTGVSQNPRHKITKRGQNVTFRCDPISEHNRLYWYRQTLGQGPEFLTYFQNEAQLEKSRLLSDRFSAERPKGSFSTLEIQRTEQGDSAMYLCASSPARDETQYFGPGTRLLVL.

This clonotype was detected once. This sequence joins TRBV11-1 and TRBJ1-5; D remains unclear. Germline CDR1 and CDR2: SGHAT and FQDESV (reference sequence). Trimming removed 8 bases from V and 8 bases from J, with 16 bases in between. The CDR3 is made up of 13 amino acids. The CDR3 region has the DNA TGTGCCAGCTCACAAGGTTGGGGTGAGCCCCAGCATTTT. Translation: CASSQGWGEPQHF.